These T cell receptor beta chains were read from a single sample in a study of cytomegalovirus exposure and HLA in healthy donors. Here immunoSEQ multiplex PCR was the method, and the copy in TCRdb shows in-frame clones only, minus some. This sample has 75,000 to 80,000 clones; 60% to 85% occur once, and the top ten carry 1.1%. Sequenced: PBMCs. The receptors here all came from a male donor in good health and CMV-seronegative. The conserved cysteine and the conserved F or W are not part of the CDR3 here. Each record gives: V gene, J gene, CDR3 protein.

>TRBV5-1|TRBJ1-1
ASSLDSLNTEAF
>TRBV2|TRBJ2-3
ASSEGLAGYTQY
>TRBV30|TRBJ1-6
AWMGGGYSPLH
>TRBV7-9|TRBJ2-4
ASSLAGHIAKNIQY
>TRBV30|TRBJ2-5
AWMGQTQY
>TRBV5-4|TRBJ1-2
ASSSDTDGYT
>TRBV27|TRBJ1-1
ASSFNKDSGDEAF
>TRBV21-1|TRBJ1-1
ASIVRWTEAF
>TRBV30|TRBJ2-5
AWSRRPGETQY
>TRBV15|TRBJ2-7
ATSRVVSSYEQY
>TRBV27|TRBJ1-2
ASSPLQTNYGYP
>TRBV5-1|TRBJ2-1
ASSWTGGGNEQF
>TRBV18|TRBJ1-2
ASSRDRVDDGYGYP
>TRBV5-5|TRBJ2-1
ASSRNRGQSSYNEQF
>TRBV2|TRBJ2-1
ASSEAGLVTNEQF
>TRBV10-1|TRBJ1-1
ASSAGGEAF
>TRBV5-1|TRBJ2-3
ASSGDLPTDTQY
>TRBV5-6|TRBJ2-3
ASSLGTWRVEGTDTQY
>TRBV5-1|TRBJ2-3
ASSLADSFGDTQY
>TRBV15|TRBJ2-5
ATSRDRGQQETQY
>TRBV5-6|TRBJ1-2
ASSWGQGLYQHGYP
>TRBV29-1|TRBJ1-2
SVDGRGPGGCT
>TRBV28|TRBJ1-1
ASSSAGVSDTEAF
>TRBV11-2|TRBJ2-3
ASSSGVAQY
>TRBV7-2|TRBJ2-1
ASSWETGEQF
>TRBV28|TRBJ2-5
ASSLRGSTTQY
>TRBV9|TRBJ1-2
ASSAGRSFYGYP
>TRBV14|TRBJ1-2
ASSPEVGGYT
>TRBV5-8|TRBJ1-5
ASSFGTGNQPQH
>TRBV19|TRBJ2-5
ASTPGGATQETQY
>TRBV5-1|TRBJ2-3
ASSRNSGRTDTQY
>TRBV9|TRBJ1-3
ASSASWAASGNTIY
>TRBV30|TRBJ1-2
AWSVDSYGYT
>TRBV11-2|TRBJ2-3
ASSFAGSSTDTQY
>TRBV4-1|TRBJ2-1
ASSQVNLVTYNEQF
>TRBV27|TRBJ1-5
ASSLARSNQPQH
>TRBV19|TRBJ2-7
ASSMVPGYEQY
>TRBV18|TRBJ2-3
ASSSGTFSDTQY
>TRBV7-2|TRBJ2-3
ASSYRDRTDTQY
>TRBV27|TRBJ2-3
ASSSITGTTTDTQY
>TRBV2|TRBJ2-2
ASTSLTGRLNTGELF
>TRBV9|TRBJ2-3
ASSVNSGRAIDTQY
>TRBV7-6|TRBJ2-1
ASSPSSSYYNEQF
>TRBV4-1|TRBJ2-7
ASSQDIPTSGGLYEQY
>TRBV6-1|TRBJ2-5
APLREFQETQY
>TRBV18|TRBJ1-5
ASSPGQGNQPQH
>TRBV5-1|TRBJ1-1
ASSEGTGALNTEAF
>TRBV14|TRBJ2-7
ASSQDRGSSYEQY
>TRBV7-9|TRBJ2-7
SSIPLPLTSGNYEQY
>TRBV7-2|TRBJ1-1
ASRAGGLDTEAF
>TRBV10-3|TRBJ2-7
AISDGRGDRENEQY
>TRBV14|TRBJ2-1
ASSQETGDFTYNEQF
>TRBV18|TRBJ1-5
ASSGGSNQPQH
>TRBV6-1|TRBJ2-2
ASSAANTGELF
>TRBV18|TRBJ2-5
ASSPGTGQETQY